A single sample is the source of the 2 T cell receptor beta chains below, sequenced in a study of regulatory dendritic cells for organ transplantation. Only in-frame clones appear in the TCRdb table, and some are missing; sequencing was by immunoSEQ multiplex PCR. The sample gives 25,000 to 30,000 clones, over 75% of which show up once; roughly 2.4% is in the top ten. Sequenced input: memory CD4+ T cells from blood. Subset: CD45RO+ memory T cells. The receptor set was obtained from a human donor in good health.

The chain couples TRBV15 to TRBJ1-4; D might be TRBD1 (5 bases). The CDR3 sequence is 17 residues long. The germline V gene has CDR1 LNHNV and CDR2 YYDKDF (reference sequence). Trimming shortened V by 0 bases and J by 7 bases, and 18 bases separated the two germline ends. The chain's CDR3 is CATSREDIFGAGEKLFF. As DNA, the CDR3 is TGTGCCACCAGCAGAGAAGACATCTTCGGGGCGGGTGAAAAACTGTTTTTT.

Details on this clone: One end of the junction is discordant with germline, which a read error may explain. The rearrangement joins TRBV11-2 to TRBJ2-5, with 8 bases that match TRBD1. The CDR3 is made up of 14 amino acids. Germline-derived CDR1 and CDR2 are SGHAT and FQNNGV. CDR3 nucleotides: TGTGCCAGCAGCATCCAATATTCCGGGACAGGCCTGCACTTC. It specifies CASSIQYSGTGLHF.